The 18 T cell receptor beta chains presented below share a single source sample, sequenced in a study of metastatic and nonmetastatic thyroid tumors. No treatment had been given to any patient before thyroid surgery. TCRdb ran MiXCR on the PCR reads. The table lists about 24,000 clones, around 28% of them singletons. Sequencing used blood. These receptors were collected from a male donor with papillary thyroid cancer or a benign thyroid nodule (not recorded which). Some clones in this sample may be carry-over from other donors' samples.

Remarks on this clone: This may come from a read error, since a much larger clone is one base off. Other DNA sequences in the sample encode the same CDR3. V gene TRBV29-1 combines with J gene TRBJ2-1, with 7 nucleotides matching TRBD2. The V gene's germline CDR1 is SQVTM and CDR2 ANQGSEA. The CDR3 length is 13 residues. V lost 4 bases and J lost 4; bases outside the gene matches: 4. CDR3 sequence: CSVAPAGYNEQFF. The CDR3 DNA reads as TGCAGCGTTGCCCCAGCGGGATACAATGAGCAGTTCTTC.

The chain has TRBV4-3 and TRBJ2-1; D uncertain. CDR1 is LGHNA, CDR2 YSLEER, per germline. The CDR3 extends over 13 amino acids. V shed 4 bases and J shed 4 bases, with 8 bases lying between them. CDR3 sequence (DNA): TGCGCCAGCAGCCGTGGGCCGTACAATGAGCAGTTCTTC. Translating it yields CASSRGPYNEQFF.

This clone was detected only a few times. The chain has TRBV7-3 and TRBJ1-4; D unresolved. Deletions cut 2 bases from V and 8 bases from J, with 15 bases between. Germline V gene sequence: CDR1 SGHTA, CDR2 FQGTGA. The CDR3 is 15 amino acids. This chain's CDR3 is CASSLGPGTGEKLFF. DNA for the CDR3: TGTGCCAGCAGCTTAGGGCCGGGAACGGGGGAAAAACTGTTTTTT.

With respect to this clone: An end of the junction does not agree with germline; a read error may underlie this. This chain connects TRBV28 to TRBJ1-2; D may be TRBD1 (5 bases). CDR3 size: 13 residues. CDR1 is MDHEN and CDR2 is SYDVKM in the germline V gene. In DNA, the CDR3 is TGTCCCAGCACGGTCCCTGGGGCCTATGGCTACCCCTTC. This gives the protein CPSTVPGAYGYPF.

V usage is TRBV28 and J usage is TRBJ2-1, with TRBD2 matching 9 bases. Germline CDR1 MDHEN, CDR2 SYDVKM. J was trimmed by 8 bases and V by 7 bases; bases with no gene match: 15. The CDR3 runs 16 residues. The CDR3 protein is CASMPALAGRGDEQFF. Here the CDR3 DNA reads TGTGCCAGCATGCCCGCCCTAGCGGGACGGGGTGATGAGCAGTTCTTC.

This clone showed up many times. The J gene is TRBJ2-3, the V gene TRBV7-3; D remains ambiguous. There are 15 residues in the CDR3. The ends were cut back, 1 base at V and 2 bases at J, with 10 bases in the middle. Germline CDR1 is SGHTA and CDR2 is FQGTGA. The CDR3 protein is CASSLNALPTDTQYF. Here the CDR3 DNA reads TGTGCCAGCAGCTTAAATGCTCTTCCCACAGATACGCAGTATTTT.

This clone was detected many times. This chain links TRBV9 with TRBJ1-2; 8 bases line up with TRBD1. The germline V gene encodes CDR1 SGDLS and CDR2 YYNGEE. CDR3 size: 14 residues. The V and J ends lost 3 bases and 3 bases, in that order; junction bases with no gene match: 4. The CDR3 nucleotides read TGTGCCAGCAGCGAAGGGACAGGTGACTATGGCTACACCTTC. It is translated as CASSEGTGDYGYTF. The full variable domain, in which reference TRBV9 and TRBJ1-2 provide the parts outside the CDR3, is DSGVTQTPKHLITATGQRVTLRCSPRSGDLSVYWYQQSLDQGLQFLIQYYNGEERAKGNILERFSAQQFPDLHSELNLSSLELGDSALYFCASSEGTGDYGYTFGSGTRLTVV.

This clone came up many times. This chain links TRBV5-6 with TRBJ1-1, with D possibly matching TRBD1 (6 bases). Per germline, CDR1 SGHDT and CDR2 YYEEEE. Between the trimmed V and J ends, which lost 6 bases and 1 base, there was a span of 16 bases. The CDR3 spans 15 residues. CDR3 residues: CASTPRGRGNTEAFF. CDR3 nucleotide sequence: TGTGCCAGCACCCCCCGGGGCAGGGGGAACACTGAAGCTTTCTTT. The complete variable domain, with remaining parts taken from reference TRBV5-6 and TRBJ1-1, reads DAGVTQSPTHLIKTRGQQVTLRCSPKSGHDTVSWYQQALGQGPQFIFQYYEEEERQRGNFPDRFSGHQFPNYSSELNVNALLLGDSALYLCASTPRGRGNTEAFFGQGTRLTVV.

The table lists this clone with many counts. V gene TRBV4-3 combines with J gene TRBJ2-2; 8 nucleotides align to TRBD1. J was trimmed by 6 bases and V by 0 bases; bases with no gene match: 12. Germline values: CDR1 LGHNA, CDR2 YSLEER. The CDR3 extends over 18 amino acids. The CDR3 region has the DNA TGCGCCAGCAGCCAAGATATACAGGGGGGCTTCGGGGCCGGGGAGCTGTTTTTT. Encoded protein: CASSQDIQGGFGAGELFF.

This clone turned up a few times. The CDR3: CASSDGTGGTDTQYF. The CDR3 DNA sequence: TGTGCCAGCAGTGACGGGACAGGGGGCACAGATACGCAGTATTTT. This chain links TRBV6-4 with TRBJ2-3, with TRBD1 identical over 10 bases. V lost 2 bases to trimming and J lost 1 base; unmatched junction nucleotides: 0. Germline V gene sequence: CDR1 MRHNA, CDR2 SNTAGT. The CDR3 has 15 amino acids.

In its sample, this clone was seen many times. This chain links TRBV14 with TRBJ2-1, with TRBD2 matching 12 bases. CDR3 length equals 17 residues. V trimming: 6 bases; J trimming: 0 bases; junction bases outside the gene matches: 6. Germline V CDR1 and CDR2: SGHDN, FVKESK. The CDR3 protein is CASSGTSGLSSYNEQFF. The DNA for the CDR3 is TGTGCCAGCAGTGGGACTAGCGGGCTTAGCTCCTACAATGAGCAGTTCTTC. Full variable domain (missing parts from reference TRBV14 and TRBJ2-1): EAGVTQFPSHSVIEKGQTVTLRCDPISGHDNLYWYRRVMGKEIKFLLHFVKESKQDESGMPNNRFLAERTGGTYSTLKVQPAELEDSGVYFCASSGTSGLSSYNEQFFGPGTRLTVL.

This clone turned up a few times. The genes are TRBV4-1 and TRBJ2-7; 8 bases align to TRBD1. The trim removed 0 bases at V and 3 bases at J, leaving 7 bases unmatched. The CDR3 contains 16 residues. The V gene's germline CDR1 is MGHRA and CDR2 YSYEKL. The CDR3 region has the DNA TGCGCCAGCAGCCAAGATCTATACAGGGGGATCTACGAGCAGTACTTC. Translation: CASSQDLYRGIYEQYF.

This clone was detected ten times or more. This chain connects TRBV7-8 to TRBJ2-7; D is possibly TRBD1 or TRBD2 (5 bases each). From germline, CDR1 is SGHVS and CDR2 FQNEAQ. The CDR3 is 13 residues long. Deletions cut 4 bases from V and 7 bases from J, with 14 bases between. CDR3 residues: CASSSGTPGEQYF. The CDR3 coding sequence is TGTGCCAGCAGCTCCGGGACGCCGGGTGAGCAGTACTTC.

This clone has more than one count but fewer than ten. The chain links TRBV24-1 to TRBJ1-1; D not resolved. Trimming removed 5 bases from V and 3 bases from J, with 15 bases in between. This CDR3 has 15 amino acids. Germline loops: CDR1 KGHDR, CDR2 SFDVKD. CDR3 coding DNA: TGTGCCACCAGTGCTGGAGCTAAAGAGGACACTGAAGCTTTCTTT. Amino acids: CATSAGAKEDTEAFF.

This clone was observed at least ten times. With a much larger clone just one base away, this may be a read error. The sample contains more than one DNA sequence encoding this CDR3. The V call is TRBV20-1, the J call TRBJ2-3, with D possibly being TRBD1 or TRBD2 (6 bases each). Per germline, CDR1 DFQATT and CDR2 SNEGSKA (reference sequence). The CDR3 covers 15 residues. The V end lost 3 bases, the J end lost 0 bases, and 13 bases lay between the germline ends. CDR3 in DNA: TGCAGTGCTAGGGATTGGGGGGCTAGCACAGATACGCAGTATTTT. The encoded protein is CSARDWGASTDTQYF.

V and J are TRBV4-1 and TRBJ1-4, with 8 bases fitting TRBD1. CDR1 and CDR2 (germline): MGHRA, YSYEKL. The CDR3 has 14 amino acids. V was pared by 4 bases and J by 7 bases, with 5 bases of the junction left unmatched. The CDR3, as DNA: TGCGCCAGCAGCCCAAGGACAGGGAGTGAAAAACTGTTTTTT. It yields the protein CASSPRTGSEKLFF.

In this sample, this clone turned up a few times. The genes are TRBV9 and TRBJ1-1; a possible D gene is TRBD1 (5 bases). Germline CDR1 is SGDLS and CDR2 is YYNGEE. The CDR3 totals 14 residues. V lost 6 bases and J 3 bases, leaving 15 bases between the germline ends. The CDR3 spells CASTHRDGDTEAFF. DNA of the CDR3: TGTGCCAGCACCCACCGGGACGGAGACACTGAAGCTTTCTTT.

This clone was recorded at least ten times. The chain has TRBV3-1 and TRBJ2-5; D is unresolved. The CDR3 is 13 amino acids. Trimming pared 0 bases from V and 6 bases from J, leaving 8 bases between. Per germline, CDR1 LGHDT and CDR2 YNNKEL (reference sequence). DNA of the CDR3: TGTGCCAGCAGCCAAGATCTGTGGAAGACCCAGTACTTC. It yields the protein CASSQDLWKTQYF.